This TCR beta chain is from a study of blood T cell repertoires in COVID-19. Study-level information: Sources were T cells, B-cell-depleted T cells, or PBMCs; the material itself was cDNA or gDNA.

Sequenced by immunoSEQ multiplex PCR; TCRdb stores in-frame clones only, minus some. Here the sample spans roughly 81,000 clones, about 88% being singletons. Germline lookup yields CDR1 MNHNY and CDR2 SVGAGI (reference sequence). The CDR3 runs 14 residues. The V end lost 2 bases, the J end lost 8 bases, and 13 bases lay between the germline ends. Sequenced sample: peripheral blood. The chain carries TRBV6-6 and TRBJ1-5; tentative D call: TRBD1 (5 bases). This receptor was taken from a man aged 40-50 years with acute or convalescent COVID-19. CDR3 protein: CASSYIDSRKPQHF. CDR3 sequence (DNA): TGTGCCAGCAGTTACATTGACAGCCGTAAGCCCCAGCATTTT.